This T cell receptor (beta chain) was retrieved from a study of cytomegalovirus exposure and HLA in healthy donors. Study-wide points: According to a later analysis, most TCR beta chains associated with CMV appeared HLA-restricted. Most TCR sequences were rare, but some public TCRs occurred in many donors. DRB1 showed the most TCR associations and HLA-C the fewest in a later analysis, as rates varied by HLA locus. Solely CMV serostatus was available to characterize immune exposure.

Use of 60 Vbeta and 13 Jbeta primers characterized the PCR. Sequenced by immunoSEQ multiplex PCR; TCRdb stores in-frame clones only, minus some. The sample lists some 160,000 clones, more than 75% occurring once. Germline V gene sequence: CDR1 SEHNR, CDR2 FQNEAQ (reference sequence). There are 14 residues in the CDR3. Trimming removed 5 bases from V and 0 bases from J, with 11 bases in between. Comments on this clone: As yet, its antigen is unknown.

The clonotype originates from a male donor in good health and CMV-seronegative. Material: PBMCs. The rearrangement uses TRBV7-9 and TRBJ2-7, with D maybe TRBD1 (5 bases). CDR3 in DNA: TGTGCCAGCAGCCTCCCGACAGACTCCTACGAGCAGTACTTC. Translating it yields CASSLPTDSYEQYF.